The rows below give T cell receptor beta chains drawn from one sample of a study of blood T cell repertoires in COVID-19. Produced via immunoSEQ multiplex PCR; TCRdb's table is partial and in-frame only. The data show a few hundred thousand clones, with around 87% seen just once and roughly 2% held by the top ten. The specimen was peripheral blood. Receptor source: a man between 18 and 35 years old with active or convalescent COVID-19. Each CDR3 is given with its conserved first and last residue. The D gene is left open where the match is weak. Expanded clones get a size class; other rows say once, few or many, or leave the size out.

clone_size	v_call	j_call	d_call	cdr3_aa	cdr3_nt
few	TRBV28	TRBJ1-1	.	CATGGQGTEAFF	TGTGCCACCGGCGGTCAGGGCACTGAAGCTTTCTTT
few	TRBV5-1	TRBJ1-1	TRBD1	CASSLGTGENTEAFF	TGCGCCAGCAGCTTGGGGACAGGGGAGAACACTGAAGCTTTCTTT
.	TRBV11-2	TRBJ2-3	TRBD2	CASSLSLAGVFSTDTQYF	TGTGCCAGCAGCTTAAGTCTAGCGGGAGTTTTTAGCACAGATACGCAGTATTTT
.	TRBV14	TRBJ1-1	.	CASADWNTEAFF	TGTGCCAGCGCAGACTGGAACACTGAAGCTTTCTTT
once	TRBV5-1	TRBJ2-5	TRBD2	CASGHSGTLGETQYF	TGCGCCAGCGGACATAGCGGGACCCTGGGAGAGACCCAGTACTTC
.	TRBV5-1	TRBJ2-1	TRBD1	CASSSGQGNYNEQFF	TGCGCCAGCAGCTCCGGACAGGGGAACTACAATGAGCAGTTCTTC
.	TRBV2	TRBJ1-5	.	CASRTSPGQPQHF	TGTGCCAGCAGGACTTCCCCCGGCCAGCCCCAGCATTTT
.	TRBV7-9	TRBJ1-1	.	CATEWGVTEAFF	TGTGCCACCGAGTGGGGGGTCACTGAAGCTTTCTTT
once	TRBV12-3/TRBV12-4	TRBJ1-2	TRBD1	CASSLDRVGGYTF	TGTGCCAGCAGTCTGGACAGGGTAGGCGGCTACACCTTC
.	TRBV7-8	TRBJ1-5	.	CASSIGAGVFQPQHF	TGTGCCAGCAGTATCGGGGCAGGGGTTTTTCAGCCCCAGCATTTT
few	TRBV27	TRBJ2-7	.	CASSFAQASYEQYF	TGTGCCAGCAGTTTCGCCCAGGCTTCCTACGAGCAGTACTTC
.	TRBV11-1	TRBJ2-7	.	CASSGRPSYEQYF	TGTGCCAGCAGCGGGAGGCCTTCCTACGAGCAGTACTTC
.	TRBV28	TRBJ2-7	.	CASTTNPVEQYF	TGTGCCAGCACCACAAATCCAGTTGAGCAGTACTTC
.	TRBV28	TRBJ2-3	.	CASSFGSTQYF	TGTGCCAGCAGTTTCGGTAGTACGCAGTATTTT
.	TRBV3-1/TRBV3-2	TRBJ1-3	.	CASGTVRSSGNTIYF	TGTGCCAGCGGGACTGTCAGGAGCTCTGGAAACACCATATATTTT
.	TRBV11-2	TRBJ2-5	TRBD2	CASSSREEKTQYF	TGTGCCAGCAGCTCGCGGGAGGAAAAGACCCAGTACTTC
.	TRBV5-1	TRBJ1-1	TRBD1	CASSAQGANTEAFF	TGCGCCAGCAGCGCCCAGGGGGCAAACACTGAAGCTTTCTTT
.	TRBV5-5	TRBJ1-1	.	CASSLGLYSRGNEAFF	TGTGCCAGCAGCTTGGGTCTCTACTCCAGGGGTAATGAAGCTTTCTTT
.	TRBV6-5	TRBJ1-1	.	CASRDNDRPTEAFF	TGTGCCAGCAGAGATAACGACAGGCCCACTGAAGCTTTCTTT
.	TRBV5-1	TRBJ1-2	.	CASGEINYGYTF	TGCGCCAGCGGAGAAATAAACTATGGCTACACCTTC
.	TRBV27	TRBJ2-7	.	CASSSRYEQYF	TGTGCCAGCAGTTCCCGTTACGAGCAGTACTTC
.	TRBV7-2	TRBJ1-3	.	CASSILENTIYF	TGTGCCAGCAGCATACTAGAAAACACCATATATTTT
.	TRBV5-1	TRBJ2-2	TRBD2	CASSQRKGLAGWGNTGELFF	TGCGCCAGCAGCCAGCGTAAGGGACTAGCGGGATGGGGTAACACCGGGGAGCTGTTTTTT
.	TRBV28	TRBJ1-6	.	CASRSNSPLHF	TGTGCCAGCAGGAGTAATTCACCCCTCCACTTT
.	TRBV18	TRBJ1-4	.	CASSRPFGGARTNEKLFF	TGTGCCAGCTCACGGCCGTTCGGGGGGGCTCGAACTAATGAAAAACTGTTTTTT
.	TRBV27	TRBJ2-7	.	CASSPFAGSYEQYF	TGTGCCAGCAGCCCTTTCGCCGGGAGCTACGAGCAGTACTTC
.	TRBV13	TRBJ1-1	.	CASSPLYRDGNTEAFF	TGTGCCAGCAGCCCATTGTACAGGGATGGAAACACTGAAGCTTTCTTT
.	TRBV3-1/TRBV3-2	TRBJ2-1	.	CASSQDLGRGAYNEQFF	TGTGCCAGCAGCCAAGATCTAGGCAGGGGCGCCTACAATGAGCAGTTCTTC
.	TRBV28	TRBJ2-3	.	CAGTIASSFPDTQYF	TGTGCCGGCACCATCGCGTCTAGCTTCCCAGATACGCAGTATTTT
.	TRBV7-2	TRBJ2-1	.	CARGPLGGRGGPHNEQFF	TGTGCCAGGGGTCCCCTGGGGGGCCGCGGGGGCCCCCACAATGAGCAGTTCTTC
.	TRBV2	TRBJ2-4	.	CATFGTKNIQYF	TGTGCCACTTTCGGGACCAAAAACATTCAGTACTTC
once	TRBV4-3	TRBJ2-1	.	CASSRRLSTTYNEQFF	TGCGCCAGCAGCCGTAGACTCTCCACGACCTACAATGAGCAGTTCTTC
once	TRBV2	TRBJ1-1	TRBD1	CASQGQWKNTEAFF	TGTGCCAGCCAGGGACAGTGGAAAAACACTGAAGCTTTCTTT
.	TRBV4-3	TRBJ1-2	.	CASSLGGGDGYTF	TGCGCCAGCAGCCTCGGGGGGGGCGATGGCTACACCTTC
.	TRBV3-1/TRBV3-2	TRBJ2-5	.	CASKKESGQETQYF	TGTGCCAGCAAGAAGGAGAGCGGCCAAGAGACCCAGTACTTC
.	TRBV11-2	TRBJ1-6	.	CASSLGGGGLAPLHF	TGTGCCAGCAGCTTAGGAGGGGGGGGGTTGGCACCCCTCCACTTT
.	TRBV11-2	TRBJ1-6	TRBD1	CASSLGQGGSPLHF	TGTGCCAGCAGCTTGGGACAGGGGGGATCACCCCTCCACTTT
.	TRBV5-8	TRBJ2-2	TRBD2	CASSPRLAGAMGELFF	TGTGCCAGCAGCCCGAGACTAGCGGGGGCTATGGGGGAGCTGTTTTTT
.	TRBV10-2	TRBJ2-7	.	CASSAGNYEQYF	TGCGCCAGCAGTGCAGGGAATTACGAGCAGTACTTC
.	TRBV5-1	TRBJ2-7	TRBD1	CASSRTGDYEQYF	TGCGCCAGCAGCCGGACAGGGGACTACGAGCAGTACTTC
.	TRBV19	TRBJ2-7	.	CASSIDGAGNYEQYF	TGTGCCAGTAGTATAGATGGGGCAGGGAACTACGAGCAGTACTTC
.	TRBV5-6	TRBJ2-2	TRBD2	CASSLELAGDPGELFF	TGTGCCAGCAGCCTAGAACTAGCGGGAGACCCCGGGGAGCTGTTTTTT
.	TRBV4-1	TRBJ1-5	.	CASSPLRGPSQPQHF	TGCGCCAGCAGCCCCCTCAGGGGACCCAGTCAGCCCCAGCATTTT
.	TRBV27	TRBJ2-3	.	CAIIIHRQSQPDTQYF	TGTGCCATCATAATCCACCGACAGAGCCAGCCAGATACGCAGTATTTT
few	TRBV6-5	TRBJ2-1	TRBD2	CASRTTSGGAYEQFF	TGTGCCAGCAGAACAACTAGCGGGGGGGCCTATGAGCAGTTCTTC
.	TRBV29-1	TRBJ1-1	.	CSVGRRGANTEAFF	TGCAGCGTCGGTCGCCGGGGGGCGAACACTGAAGCTTTCTTT
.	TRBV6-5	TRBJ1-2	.	CATGRAGYGYTF	TGTGCCACCGGCAGGGCCGGGTATGGCTACACCTTC
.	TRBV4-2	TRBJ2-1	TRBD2	CASSQGSGRGPYNEQFF	TGTGCCAGCAGCCAAGGGTCAGGGAGGGGCCCCTACAATGAGCAGTTCTTC
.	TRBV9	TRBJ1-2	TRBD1	CASSSRDRGGYGYTF	TGTGCCAGCAGCTCCCGGGACAGGGGGGGTTATGGCTACACCTTC
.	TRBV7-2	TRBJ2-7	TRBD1	CASSRTGLGEQYF	TGTGCCAGCAGCCGGACAGGGCTGGGCGAGCAGTACTTC
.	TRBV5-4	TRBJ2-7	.	CASSLDTGIEQYF	TGTGCCAGCAGCTTGGATACAGGGATCGAGCAGTACTTC
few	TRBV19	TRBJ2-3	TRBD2	CASSTPGLASDTQYF	TGTGCCAGTAGTACCCCGGGACTAGCGTCAGATACGCAGTATTTT
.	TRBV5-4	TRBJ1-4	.	CASSEGVFEKLFF	TGTGCCAGCAGCGAAGGAGTCTTTGAAAAACTGTTTTTT
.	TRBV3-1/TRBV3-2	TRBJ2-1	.	CASSQVSGNEQFF	TGTGCCAGCAGCCAAGTTAGTGGCAATGAGCAGTTCTTC
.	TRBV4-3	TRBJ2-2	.	CASSPYLSGVTGELFF	TGCGCCAGCAGCCCTTACCTGTCGGGGGTGACCGGGGAGCTGTTTTTT
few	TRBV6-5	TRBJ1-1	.	CASTRDSYLNTEAFF	TGTGCCAGCACCCGGGACTCATACTTGAACACTGAAGCTTTCTTT
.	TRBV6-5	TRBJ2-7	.	CASRQGLSSYEQYF	TGTGCCAGCAGACAAGGACTGTCTTCCTACGAGCAGTACTTC
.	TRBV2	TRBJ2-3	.	CASSEGSGSTDTQYF	TGTGCCAGCAGTGAGGGATCGGGAAGCACAGATACGCAGTATTTT